Shown below are 17 T cell receptor beta chains from a single sample sequenced in a study of blood T cells in healthy people across ages. With a J-beta primer mix and a sample-barcoded 5' primer, a second PCR ran about 6 to 11 cycles. TCRdb reanalysed the 5' RACE reads using MiXCR and keeps one entry per CDR3 protein. The table includes around 1,900,000 distinct CDR3 sequences, around 40% detected once. Input material: blood. The receptors were sampled from a human donor in good health.

This clonotype has just a few counts. The V gene is TRBV6-5, the J gene TRBJ2-5; D is perhaps TRBD1 or TRBD2 (5 bases each). CDR1 MNHEY and CDR2 SVGAGI come from the germline V gene. CDR3 size: 13 residues. The ends were cut back, 8 bases at V and 5 bases at J, with 15 bases in the middle. The CDR3 sequence: CASRSEGLETQYF. CDR3 in DNA: TGTGCCAGCCGGTCAGAGGGGCTGGAGACCCAGTACTTC.

V and J are TRBV5-6 and TRBJ2-6; D unresolved. Trimming stripped 5 bases from V and 4 bases from J, with 7 bases between. The CDR3 has 13 residues. Looked up from germline, CDR1 is SGHDT and CDR2 is YYEEEE. The chain's CDR3 is CASRVPGANVLTF. In DNA form, the CDR3 reads TGTGCCAGCAGAGTCCCGGGGGCCAACGTCCTGACTTTC.

This chain joins TRBV18 and TRBJ1-2; TRBD1 is a possible D gene (5 bases). CDR3 length equals 15 residues. Trimming removed 6 bases at V and 4 bases at J, with 18 bases between. The germline V gene encodes CDR1 KGHSH and CDR2 LQKENI. The CDR3 is CASSDPTTGVYGYTF. The DNA of the CDR3 is TGTGCCAGCTCTGACCCAACTACAGGAGTCTATGGCTACACCTTC.

The J gene is TRBJ2-7, the V gene TRBV7-2; D might be TRBD2 (6 bases). This CDR3 contains 18 residues. The V and J ends lost 2 bases and 1 base respectively, with 21 bases between them. From germline, CDR1 is SGHTA and CDR2 FQGNSA. This chain's CDR3 is CASSLKVSGGVLSYEQYF. The CDR3 coding sequence is TGTGCCAGCAGCTTAAAGGTGTCCGGCGGGGTTCTGTCCTACGAGCAGTACTTC.

This clonotype was recorded many times. This rearrangement joins TRBV7-9 to TRBJ1-4; D may be TRBD1 (5 bases). Trimming removed 6 bases at V and 3 bases at J, with 11 bases between. Germline V CDR1 and CDR2: SEHNR, FQNEAQ (reference sequence). The CDR3 extends over 14 amino acids. In DNA form, the CDR3 reads TGTGCCAGCAGTCCAGACAGTTCTAATGAAAAACTGTTTTTT. As protein: CASSPDSSNEKLFF.

This clonotype was seen repeatedly, ten times or more. The chain carries TRBV7-2 and TRBJ2-5, with D perhaps assigned TRBD1 or TRBD2 (7 bases each). CDR1 is SGHTA and CDR2 is FQGNSA in the germline V gene. With 3 bases removed from V and 5 bases from J, the gap between germline ends came to 16 bases. CDR3 length: 15 amino acids. In nucleotides, the CDR3 is TGTGCCAGCAGCTTCGGTCACAGGGGAGGGGAGACCCAGTACTTC. Translation: CASSFGHRGGETQYF.

As concerns this clonotype: The junction departs from the called germline gene at one end, perhaps through a read error. The rearrangement joins TRBV20-1 to TRBJ2-3; no firm D call. There are 14 residues in the CDR3. Germline lookup yields CDR1 DFQATT and CDR2 SNEGSKA (reference sequence). The chain's CDR3 is CSARDPRLAGTRYF. CDR3 coding DNA: TGCAGTGCTAGAGACCCCCGACTGGCCGGTACGCGGTATTTT.

The chain uses TRBV4-1 and TRBJ1-6, with D hard to call. The V end lost 1 base, the J end lost 2 bases, and 9 bases lay between the germline ends. CDR3 length: 16 amino acids. CDR1 and CDR2 from the germline V gene are MGHRA and YSYEKL. For the CDR3, the DNA is TGCGCCAGCAGCCAAGTTCCAGAAACCTATAATTCACCCCTCCACTTT. This codes for CASSQVPETYNSPLHF.

This clonotype was picked up a small number of times. J is TRBJ1-2 and V is TRBV29-1; 10 nucleotides match TRBD1. Germline V gene sequence: CDR1 SQVTM, CDR2 ANQGSEA. V shed 4 bases and J 8 bases; nucleotides not matched to a gene: 7. The CDR3 totals 13 residues. The DNA of the CDR3 is TGCAGCGTTGGCGGACAGGGGGGAGGAGGCTACACCTTC. It specifies CSVGGQGGGGYTF.

The J gene is TRBJ2-2, the V gene TRBV2; D gene unclear. The CDR3 has 15 residues. The germline V gene has CDR1 SNHLY and CDR2 FYNNEI. The V end lost 2 bases, the J end lost 0 bases, and 7 bases lay between the germline ends. The CDR3 region is CASSEPLPNTGELFF. The CDR3, as DNA: TGTGCCAGCAGTGAACCCTTACCGAACACCGGGGAGCTGTTTTTT.

Points on this clonotype: With a much larger clone just one base away, this may be a read error. The rearrangement uses TRBV5-1 and TRBJ2-6; the D is unclear. Germline V gives CDR1 SGHRS, CDR2 YFSETQ. Trimming stripped 4 bases from V and 5 bases from J, with 10 bases between. This CDR3 contains 14 residues. CDR3 nucleotide sequence: TGCGCCAGCAGCGAAATGGCTAGGGCCAACGTCCTGACTTTC. The encoded protein is CASSEMARANVLTF. The variable domain in full, with the rest retrieved from reference TRBV5-1 and TRBJ2-6, is KAGVTQTPRYLIKTRGQQVTLSCSPISGHRSVSWYQQTPGQGLQFLFEYFSETQRNKGNFPGRFSGRQFSNSRSEMNVSTLELGDSALYLCASSEMARANVLTFGAGSRLTVL.

This chain links TRBV5-1 with TRBJ2-5; 8 bases align to TRBD2. V lost 4 bases and J lost 5; bases outside the gene matches: 10. The germline V gene has CDR1 SGHRS and CDR2 YFSETQ. This CDR3 contains 15 residues. For the CDR3, the DNA is TGCGCCAGCAGCCCCAGCAGCGGGGGCCGGGAGACCCAGTACTTC. Residues: CASSPSSGGRETQYF.

This chain uses TRBV6-1 with TRBJ1-2, with a weak D call TRBD1 (5 bases). The CDR3 spans 13 residues. V was clipped by 6 bases and J by 4 bases, with 12 bases between them. CDR1 MNHNS and CDR2 SASEGT come from the germline V gene. Here the CDR3 DNA reads TGTGCCAGCAGCCCATGGGGGTCCTATGGCTACACCTTC. Its translation: CASSPWGSYGYTF.

This clonotype turned up a few times. V is TRBV12-3 or TRBV12-4 and J is TRBJ1-1; D is unclear. This CDR3 comprises 12 residues. V shed 3 bases and J shed 11 bases, with 13 bases lying between them. The CDR3 sequence: CASSFFPLGAFF. CDR3 DNA: TGTGCCAGCAGTTTTTTTCCCCTAGGGGCTTTCTTT.

Notes on this clonotype: At one end the junction does not follow the germline gene, possibly because of a read error. The J gene is TRBJ1-5, the V gene TRBV7-8; D unresolved. Per germline, CDR1 SGHVS and CDR2 FQNEAQ. This CDR3 is 13 amino acids long. The CDR3 protein is CVSSLDSNQPQHF. The CDR3 bases are TGTGTCAGCAGCTTGGATAGCAATCAGCCCCAGCATTTT.

The V gene is TRBV12-3 or TRBV12-4, the J gene TRBJ2-7; TRBD2 matches at 7 bases. CDR3 length equals 14 residues. J lost 2 bases, V lost 6 bases, and 7 bases had no gene match. Here the CDR3 DNA reads TGTGCCAGCAGGGCTGGGGGGGGAACCTACGAGCAGTACTTC. It specifies CASRAGGGTYEQYF.

The genes are TRBV6-1 and TRBJ2-1; 11 nucleotides line up with TRBD2. The CDR3 has 16 amino acids. J was trimmed by 6 bases and V by 4 bases; bases with no gene match: 8. The germline V gene encodes CDR1 MNHNS and CDR2 SASEGT. The CDR3 coding sequence is TGTGCCAGCAGTGCTATGACTAGCGGGGCCCTCAATGAGCAGTTCTTC. It yields the protein CASSAMTSGALNEQFF.